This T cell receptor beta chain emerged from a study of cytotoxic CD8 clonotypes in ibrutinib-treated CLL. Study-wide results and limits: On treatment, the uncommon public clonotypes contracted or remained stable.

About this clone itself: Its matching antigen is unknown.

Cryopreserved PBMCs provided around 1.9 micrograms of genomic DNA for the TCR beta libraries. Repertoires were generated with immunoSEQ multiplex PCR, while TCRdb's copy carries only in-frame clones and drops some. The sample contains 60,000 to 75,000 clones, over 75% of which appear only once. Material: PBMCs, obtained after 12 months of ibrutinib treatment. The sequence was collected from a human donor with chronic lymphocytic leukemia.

The CDR3 loop is CASSPPGGPGNTIYF. The CDR3 nucleotides read TGTGCCAGCAGCCCCCCCGGGGGGCCTGGAAACACCATATATTTT. The chain employs TRBV7-6 and TRBJ1-3; TRBD1 might be the D (6 bases). The CDR3 contains 15 residues. V gave up 5 bases and J gave up 2 bases, with 13 bases separating them. From germline, CDR1 is SGHVS and CDR2 FNYEAQ. Drawing the rest from reference TRBV7-6 and TRBJ1-3, the complete variable domain is GAGVSQSPRYKVTKRGQDVALRCDPISGHVSLYWYRQALGQGPEFLTYFNYEAQQDKSGLPNDRFSAERPEGSISTLTIQRTEQRDSAMYRCASSPPGGPGNTIYFGEGSWLTVV.